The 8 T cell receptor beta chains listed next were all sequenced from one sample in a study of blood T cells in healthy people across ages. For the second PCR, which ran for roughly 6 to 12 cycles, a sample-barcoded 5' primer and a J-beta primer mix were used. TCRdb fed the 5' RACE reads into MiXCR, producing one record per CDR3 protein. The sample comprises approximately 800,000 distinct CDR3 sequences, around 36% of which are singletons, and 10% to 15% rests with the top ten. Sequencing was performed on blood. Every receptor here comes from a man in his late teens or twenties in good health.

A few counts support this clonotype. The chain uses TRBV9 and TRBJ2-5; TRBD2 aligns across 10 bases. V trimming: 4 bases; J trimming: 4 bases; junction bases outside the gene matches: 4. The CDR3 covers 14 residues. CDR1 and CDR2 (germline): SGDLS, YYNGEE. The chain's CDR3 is CASSIAGGGETQYF. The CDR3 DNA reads TGTGCCAGCAGCATAGCGGGGGGTGGAGAGACCCAGTACTTC.

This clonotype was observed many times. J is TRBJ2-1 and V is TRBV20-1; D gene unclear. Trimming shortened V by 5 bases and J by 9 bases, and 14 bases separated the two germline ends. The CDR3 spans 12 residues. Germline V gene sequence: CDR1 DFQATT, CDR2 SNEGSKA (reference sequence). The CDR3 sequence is CSAPGPPTEQFF. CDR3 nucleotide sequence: TGCAGTGCTCCTGGACCTCCTACTGAGCAGTTCTTC.

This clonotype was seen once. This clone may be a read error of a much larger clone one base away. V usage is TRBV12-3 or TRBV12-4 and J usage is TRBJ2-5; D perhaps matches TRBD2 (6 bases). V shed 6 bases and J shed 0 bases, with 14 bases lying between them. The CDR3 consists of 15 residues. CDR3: CASRAGRLDQETQYF. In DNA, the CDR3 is TGTGCCAGCAGGGCCGGGCGACTAGACCAAGAGACCCAGTACTTC.

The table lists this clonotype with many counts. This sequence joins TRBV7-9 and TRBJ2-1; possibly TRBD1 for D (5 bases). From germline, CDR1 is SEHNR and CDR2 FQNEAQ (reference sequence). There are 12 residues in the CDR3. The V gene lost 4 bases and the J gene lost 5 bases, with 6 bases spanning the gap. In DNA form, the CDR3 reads TGTGCCAGCAGCTCCAGGGACAATGAGCAGTTCTTC. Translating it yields CASSSRDNEQFF. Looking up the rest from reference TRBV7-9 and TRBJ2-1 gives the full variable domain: DTGVSQNPRHKITKRGQNVTFRCDPISEHNRLYWYRQTLGQGPEFLTYFQNEAQLEKSRLLSDRFSAERPKGSFSTLEIQRTEQGDSAMYLCASSSRDNEQFFGPGTRLTVL.

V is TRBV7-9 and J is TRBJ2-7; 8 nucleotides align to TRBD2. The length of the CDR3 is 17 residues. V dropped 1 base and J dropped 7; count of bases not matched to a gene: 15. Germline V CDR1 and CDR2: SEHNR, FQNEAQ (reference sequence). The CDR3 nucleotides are TGTGCCAGCAGCTTAGGGAGGGGCGGGGGGCGAGACAATGAGCAGTACTTC. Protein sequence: CASSLGRGGGRDNEQYF.

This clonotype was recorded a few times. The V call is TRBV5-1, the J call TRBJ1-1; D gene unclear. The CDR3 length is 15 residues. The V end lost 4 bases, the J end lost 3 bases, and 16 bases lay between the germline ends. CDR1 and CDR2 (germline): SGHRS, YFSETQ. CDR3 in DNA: TGCGCCAGCAGCCCGCTGGTTGGGCGGGACACTGAAGCTTTCTTT. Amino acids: CASSPLVGRDTEAFF.

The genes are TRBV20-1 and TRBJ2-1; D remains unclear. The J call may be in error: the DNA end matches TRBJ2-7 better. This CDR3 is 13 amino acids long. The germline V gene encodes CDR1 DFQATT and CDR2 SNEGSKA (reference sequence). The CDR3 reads CSAGYEIYNEQYF. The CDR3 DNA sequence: TGCAGTGCCGGCTATGAAATCTACAATGAGCAGTACTTC.

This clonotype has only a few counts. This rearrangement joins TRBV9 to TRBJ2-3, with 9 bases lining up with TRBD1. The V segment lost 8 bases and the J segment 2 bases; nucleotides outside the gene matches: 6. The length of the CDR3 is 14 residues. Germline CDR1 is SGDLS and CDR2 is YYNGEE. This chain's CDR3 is CASSTGGNTDTQYF. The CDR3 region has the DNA TGTGCCAGTTCGACAGGGGGTAACACAGATACGCAGTATTTT.